The 5 T cell receptor beta chains listed next were all sequenced from one sample in a study of cytomegalovirus exposure and HLA in healthy donors. PCR used 60 Vbeta primers and 13 Jbeta primers. The data were produced by immunoSEQ multiplex PCR, yet TCRdb's version contains in-frame clones alone and is incomplete. The data contain approximately 160,000 clones, roughly 79% of them singletons. The sequencing sample was made of PBMCs. Source of these receptors: a woman aged 40 to 50 in good health and CMV-seropositive.

This clone has just a few counts. The V and J genes are TRBV6-5 and TRBJ1-1, with 7 bases that match TRBD1. The ends lost 5 bases at V and 11 bases at J; junction bases unmatched: 17. CDR3 size: 15 residues. CDR1 and CDR2 from the germline V gene are MNHEY and SVGAGI. The CDR3 loop is CASSAGRTGLIGAFF. The CDR3 region has the DNA TGTGCCAGCAGTGCGGGTCGGACAGGCCTAATAGGGGCTTTCTTT.

The chain links TRBV9 to TRBJ1-2; no clear D. Germline V lookup: CDR1 SGDLS, CDR2 YYNGEE. V shed 0 bases and J shed 3 bases, with 6 bases lying between them. CDR3 length: 13 amino acids. The CDR3 coding sequence is TGTGCCAGCAGCGTAGGACTTCACTATGGCTACACCTTC. As protein: CASSVGLHYGYTF.

The chain is built from TRBV7-3 and TRBJ1-1; the D is unclear. Germline loops: CDR1 SGHTA, CDR2 FQGTGA. The CDR3 sequence is 13 residues long. The V end lost 2 bases, the J end lost 3 bases, and 7 bases lay between the germline ends. CDR3 protein: CASSLSGDTEAFF. CDR3 bases: TGTGCCAGCAGCTTATCCGGGGACACTGAAGCTTTCTTT.

The V and J genes are TRBV28 and TRBJ1-1; possibly TRBD1 for D (6 bases). Trimming stripped 3 bases from V and 4 bases from J, with 9 bases between. Per the germline V gene, CDR1 is MDHEN and CDR2 is SYDVKM. This CDR3 contains 13 residues. DNA of the CDR3: TGTGCCAGCAGTTTGGGGGCTCGCACTGAAGCTTTCTTT. Residues: CASSLGARTEAFF.

The V and J genes are TRBV27 and TRBJ1-2, with D hard to call. V shed 6 bases and J shed 0 bases, with 8 bases lying between them. Germline V CDR1 and CDR2: MNHEY, SMNVEV (reference sequence). The CDR3 spans 13 residues. The DNA of the CDR3 is TGTGCCAGCAGGAGGGAAACTAACTATGGCTACACCTTC. It translates to CASRRETNYGYTF.